The T cell receptor (beta chain) under discussion was sequenced for a study of CXCR3-negative and CXCR3-positive naive CD8 T cells. Study results and caveats: Much lower diversity was found in memory CD8+ cells, while both naive subsets had comparably high diversity. Naive CXCR3-positive and CXCR3-negative cells shared similar TRBV-TRBJ usage, unlike memory cells.

In germline, CDR1 is SQVTM, CDR2 ANQGSEA. The CDR3 totals 13 residues. Investigators sorted each CD8+ T cell subset in triplicate, taking some 300,000 cells each time. Via 5' RACE with UMI labels, TRB cDNA libraries were prepared. TCRdb reprocessed the 5' RACE reads and stores each CDR3 protein as one record, lacking DNA. The sample table includes about 28,000 distinct CDR3 sequences. As regards this clonotype: Its specificity is not known.

The chain links TRBV29-1 to TRBJ2-7; TCRdb names TRBD1, which stays unverified in the absence of DNA. Material: memory CD8+ T cells from blood. The receptor's source is a human donor in good health. Some clones in this sample may be carry-over from other donors' samples. The CDR3 is CSVNSGASYEQYF.